This section outlines one TCR beta chain sequence together with its context. Antigen: not known. This sample stems from a study of shared clonotypes between healthy human individuals. Study-level points and caveats: Unshared clonotypes carried lower generation probabilities than those common to all four donors.

CDR3 length: 12 amino acids. CDR1 is MNHEY and CDR2 is SVGAGI in the germline V gene. Trimming removed 7 bases from V and 0 bases from J, with 7 bases in between. As defined, naive CD8 cells were CD45RO-negative and positively selected for CCR7, with terminally differentiated effector memory CD45RA+ cells excluded. DNA at 200 ng, tens of thousands of T cell genomes, went into sorted-subset replicate PCRs. Method: immunoSEQ multiplex PCR; TCRdb's copy keeps in-frame clones and lacks some. This table holds hundreds of thousands of clones, 96% found once. This sequence joins TRBV6-5 and TRBJ2-7; D gene ambiguous. The clonotype originates from a woman aged 30 to 39 in good health. The sample was naive CD8+ T cells sorted from blood. The CDR3 region has the DNA TGTGCCAGCAAGGCCTCCTCCTACGAGCAGTACTTC. It codes for CASKASSYEQYF.